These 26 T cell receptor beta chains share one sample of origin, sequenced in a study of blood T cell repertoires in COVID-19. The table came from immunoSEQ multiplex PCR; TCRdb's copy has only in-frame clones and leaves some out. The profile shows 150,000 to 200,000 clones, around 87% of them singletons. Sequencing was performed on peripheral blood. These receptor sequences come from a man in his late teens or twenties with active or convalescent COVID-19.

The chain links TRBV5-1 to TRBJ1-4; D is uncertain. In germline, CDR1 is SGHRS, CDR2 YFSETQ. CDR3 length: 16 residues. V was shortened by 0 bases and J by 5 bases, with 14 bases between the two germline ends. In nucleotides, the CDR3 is TGCGCCAGCAGCTTGGGAGACACATTTCTAAATGAAAAACTGTTTTTT. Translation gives CASSLGDTFLNEKLFF.

The CDR3 DNA sequence: TGTGCCACCAGTGAAGGACAGACTGGGGCCAACGTCCTGACTTTC. Translated, it gives CATSEGQTGANVLTF. The V gene is TRBV24-1, the J gene TRBJ2-6; a weak D match, TRBD1 (6 bases). Trimming removed 4 bases at V and 2 bases at J, with 8 bases between. Germline V gene lookup returns CDR1 KGHDR and CDR2 SFDVKD. The CDR3 spans 15 residues.

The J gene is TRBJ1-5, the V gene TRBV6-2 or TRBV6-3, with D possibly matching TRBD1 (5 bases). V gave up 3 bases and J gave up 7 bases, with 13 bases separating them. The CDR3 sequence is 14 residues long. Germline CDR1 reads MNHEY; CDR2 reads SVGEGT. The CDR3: CASSYMSREQPQHF. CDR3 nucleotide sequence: TGTGCCAGCAGTTATATGTCCAGGGAACAGCCCCAGCATTTT.

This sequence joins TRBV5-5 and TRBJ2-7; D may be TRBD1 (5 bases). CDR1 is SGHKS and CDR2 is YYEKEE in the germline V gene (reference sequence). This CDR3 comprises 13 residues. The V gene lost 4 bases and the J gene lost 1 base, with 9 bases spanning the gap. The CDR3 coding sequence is TGTGCCAGCAGCCGGACATCGTCCTACGAGCAGTACTTC. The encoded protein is CASSRTSSYEQYF.

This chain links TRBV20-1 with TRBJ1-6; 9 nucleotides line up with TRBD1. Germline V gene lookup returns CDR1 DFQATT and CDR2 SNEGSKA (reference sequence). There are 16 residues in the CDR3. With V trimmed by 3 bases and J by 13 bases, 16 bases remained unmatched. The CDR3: CSASRRPGQGVFPLHF. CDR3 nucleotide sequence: TGCAGTGCTAGTCGCCGCCCGGGACAGGGAGTGTTTCCCCTCCACTTT.

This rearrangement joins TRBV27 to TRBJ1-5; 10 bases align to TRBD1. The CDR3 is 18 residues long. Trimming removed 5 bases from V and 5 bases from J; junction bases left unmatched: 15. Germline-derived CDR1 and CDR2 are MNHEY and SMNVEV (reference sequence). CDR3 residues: CASSRWTGGRDRDQPQHF. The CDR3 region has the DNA TGTGCCAGCAGTCGTTGGACAGGGGGAAGGGATAGGGATCAGCCCCAGCATTTT.

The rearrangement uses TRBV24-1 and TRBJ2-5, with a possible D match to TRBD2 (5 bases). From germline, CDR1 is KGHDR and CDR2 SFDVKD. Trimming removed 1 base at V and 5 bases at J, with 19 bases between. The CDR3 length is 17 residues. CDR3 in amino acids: CATSDLSGAGKAETQYF. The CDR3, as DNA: TGTGCCACCAGTGATTTAAGCGGAGCAGGAAAAGCCGAGACCCAGTACTTC.

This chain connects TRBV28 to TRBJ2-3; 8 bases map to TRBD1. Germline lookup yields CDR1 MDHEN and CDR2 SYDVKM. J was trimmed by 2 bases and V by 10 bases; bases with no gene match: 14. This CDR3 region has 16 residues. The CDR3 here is CATTLRQGSYTDTQYF. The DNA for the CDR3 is TGTGCCACTACCTTAAGACAGGGGAGCTACACAGATACGCAGTATTTT.

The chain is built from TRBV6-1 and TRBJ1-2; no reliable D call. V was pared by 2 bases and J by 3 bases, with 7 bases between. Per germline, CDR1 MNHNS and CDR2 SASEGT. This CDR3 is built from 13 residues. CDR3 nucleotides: TGTGCCAGCAGTGAATCGGAGTACTATGGCTACACCTTC. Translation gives CASSESEYYGYTF.

Here the CDR3 DNA reads TGTGCCAGCAGTTACTATTTGCCAGGGAATGGCTACACCTTC. Its translation: CASSYYLPGNGYTF. The V gene is TRBV6-2 or TRBV6-3, the J gene TRBJ1-2, with D possibly being TRBD1 (5 bases). Germline assignment: CDR1 MNHEY and CDR2 SVGEGT. V was clipped by 1 base and J by 6 bases, with 12 bases between them. The CDR3 consists of 14 residues.

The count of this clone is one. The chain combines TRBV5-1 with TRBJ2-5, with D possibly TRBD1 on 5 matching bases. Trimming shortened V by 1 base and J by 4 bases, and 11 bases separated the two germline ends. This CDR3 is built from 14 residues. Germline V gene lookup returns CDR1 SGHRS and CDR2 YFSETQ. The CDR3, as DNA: TGCGCCAGCAGCTTGTTACAGGCTCGAGAGACCCAGTACTTC. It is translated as CASSLLQARETQYF.

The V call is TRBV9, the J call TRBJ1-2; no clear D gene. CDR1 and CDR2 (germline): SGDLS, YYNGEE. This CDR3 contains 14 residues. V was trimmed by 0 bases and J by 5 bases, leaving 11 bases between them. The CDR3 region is CASSVEAGPYGYTF. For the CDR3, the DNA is TGTGCCAGCAGCGTAGAGGCAGGCCCTTATGGCTACACCTTC. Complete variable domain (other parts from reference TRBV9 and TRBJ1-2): DSGVTQTPKHLITATGQRVTLRCSPRSGDLSVYWYQQSLDQGLQFLIQYYNGEERAKGNILERFSAQQFPDLHSELNLSSLELGDSALYFCASSVEAGPYGYTFGSGTRLTVV.

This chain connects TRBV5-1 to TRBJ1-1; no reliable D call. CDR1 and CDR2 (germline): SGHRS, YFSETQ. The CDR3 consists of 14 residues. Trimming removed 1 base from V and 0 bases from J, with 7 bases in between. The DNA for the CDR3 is TGCGCCAGCAGCTTGTACAGCTTGAACACTGAAGCTTTCTTT. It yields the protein CASSLYSLNTEAFF.

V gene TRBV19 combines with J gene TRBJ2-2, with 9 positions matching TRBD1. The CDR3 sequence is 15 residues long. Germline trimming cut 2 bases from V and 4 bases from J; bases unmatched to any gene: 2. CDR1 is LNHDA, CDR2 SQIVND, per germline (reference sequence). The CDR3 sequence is CASSITGGPTGELFF. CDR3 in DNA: TGTGCCAGTAGTATAACAGGGGGCCCCACCGGGGAGCTGTTTTTT.

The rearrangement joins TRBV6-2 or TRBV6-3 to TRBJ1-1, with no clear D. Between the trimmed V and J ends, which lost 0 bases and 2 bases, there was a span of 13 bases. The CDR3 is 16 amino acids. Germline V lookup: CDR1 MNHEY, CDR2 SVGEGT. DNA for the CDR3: TGTGCCAGCAGTTACTCGTCAAATGAGTCTAACACTGAAGCTTTCTTT. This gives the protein CASSYSSNESNTEAFF.

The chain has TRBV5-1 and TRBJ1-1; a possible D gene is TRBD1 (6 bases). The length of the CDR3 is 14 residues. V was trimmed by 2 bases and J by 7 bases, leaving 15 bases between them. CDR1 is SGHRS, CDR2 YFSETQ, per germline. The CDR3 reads CASSFRDTEDEAFF. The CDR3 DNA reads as TGCGCCAGCAGCTTCCGGGACACCGAAGATGAAGCTTTCTTT.

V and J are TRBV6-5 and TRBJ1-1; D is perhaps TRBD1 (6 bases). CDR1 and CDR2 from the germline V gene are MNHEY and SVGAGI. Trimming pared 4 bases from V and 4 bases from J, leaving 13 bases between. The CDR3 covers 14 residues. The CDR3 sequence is CASSSFGDTTEAFF. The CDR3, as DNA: TGTGCCAGCAGTTCTTTTGGGGACACCACTGAAGCTTTCTTT.

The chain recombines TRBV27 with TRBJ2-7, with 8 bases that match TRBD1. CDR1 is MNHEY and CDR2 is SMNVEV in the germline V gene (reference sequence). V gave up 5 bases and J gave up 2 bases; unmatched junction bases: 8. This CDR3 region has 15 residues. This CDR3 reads CASSPRTGYTYEQYF. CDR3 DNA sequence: TGTGCCAGCAGTCCCCGGACAGGGTATACCTACGAGCAGTACTTC.

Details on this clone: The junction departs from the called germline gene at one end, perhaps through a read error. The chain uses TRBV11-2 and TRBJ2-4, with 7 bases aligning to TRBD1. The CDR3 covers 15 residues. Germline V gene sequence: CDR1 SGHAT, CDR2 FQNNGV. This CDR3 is CASSVDATGQNIQYF. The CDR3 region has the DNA TGTGCCAGCAGCGTAGACGCGACAGGGCAAAACATTCAGTACTTC.

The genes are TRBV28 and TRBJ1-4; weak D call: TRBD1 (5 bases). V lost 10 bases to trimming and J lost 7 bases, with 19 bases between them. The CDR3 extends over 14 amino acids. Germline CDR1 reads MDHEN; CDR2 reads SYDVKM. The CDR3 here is CAIRRGELSEKLFF. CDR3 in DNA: TGTGCCATCCGCCGGGGGGAGCTAAGTGAAAAACTGTTTTTT.

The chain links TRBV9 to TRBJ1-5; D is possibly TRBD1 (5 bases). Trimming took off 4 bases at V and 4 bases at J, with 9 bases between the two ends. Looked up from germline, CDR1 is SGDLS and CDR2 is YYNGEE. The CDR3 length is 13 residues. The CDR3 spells CASSPGDNQPQHF. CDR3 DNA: TGTGCCAGCAGCCCGGGGGATAATCAGCCCCAGCATTTT.

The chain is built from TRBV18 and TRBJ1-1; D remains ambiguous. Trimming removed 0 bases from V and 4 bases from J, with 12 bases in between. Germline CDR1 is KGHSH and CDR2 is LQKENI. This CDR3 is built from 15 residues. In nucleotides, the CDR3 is TGTGCCAGCTCACCACCTGCCGGGGTGGGCACTGAAGCTTTCTTT. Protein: CASSPPAGVGTEAFF.

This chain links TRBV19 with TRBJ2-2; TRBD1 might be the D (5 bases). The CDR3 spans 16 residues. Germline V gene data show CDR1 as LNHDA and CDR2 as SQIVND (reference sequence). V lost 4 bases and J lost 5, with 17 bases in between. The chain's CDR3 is CASSTRQSLWTGELFF. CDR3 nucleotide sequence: TGTGCCAGTAGTACCCGACAGAGCCTATGGACCGGGGAGCTGTTTTTT.

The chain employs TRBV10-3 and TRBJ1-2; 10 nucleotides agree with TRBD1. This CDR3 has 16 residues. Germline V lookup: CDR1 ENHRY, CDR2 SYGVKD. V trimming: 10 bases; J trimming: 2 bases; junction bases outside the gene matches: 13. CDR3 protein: CATDAGTGDPNYGYTF. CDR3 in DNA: TGTGCCACCGACGCCGGGACAGGGGACCCCAACTATGGCTACACCTTC.

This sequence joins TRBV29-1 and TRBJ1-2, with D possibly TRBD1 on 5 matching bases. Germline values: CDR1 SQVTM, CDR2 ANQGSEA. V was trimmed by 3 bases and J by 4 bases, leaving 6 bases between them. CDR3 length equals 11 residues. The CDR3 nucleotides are TGCAGCGTTGACAGGGCCTATGGCTACACCTTC. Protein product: CSVDRAYGYTF.

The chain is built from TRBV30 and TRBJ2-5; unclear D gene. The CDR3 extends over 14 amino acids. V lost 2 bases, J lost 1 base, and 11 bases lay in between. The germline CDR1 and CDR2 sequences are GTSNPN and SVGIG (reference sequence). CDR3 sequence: CAWSIASGQETQYF. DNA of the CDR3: TGTGCCTGGAGTATAGCCTCGGGCCAAGAGACCCAGTACTTC. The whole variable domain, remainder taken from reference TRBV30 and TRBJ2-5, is SQTIHQWPATLVQPVGSPLSLECTVEGTSNPNLYWYRQAAGRGLQLLFYSVGIGQISSEVPQNLSASRPQDRQFILSSKKLLLSDSGFYLCAWSIASGQETQYFGPGTRLLVL.